The source of this T cell receptor beta chain is a study of cytomegalovirus exposure and HLA in healthy donors. Whole-study results and caveats: Segments of the TCR beta V type were, in most cases, productive about 87% or about 30% of the time in an earlier analysis. Analysis was carried out at a later point, and it linked a missense DCLRE1C variant to TCR beta V- and J-gene trimming. Most CMV-associated TCR beta chains appeared HLA-restricted in a later analysis.

CDR3 length: 12 amino acids. The germline CDR1 and CDR2 sequences are SNHLY and FYNNEI. The junction had 5 bases not matched to a gene; V was cut back by 7 bases and J by 7 bases. A note on this clone: What it binds is not known.

Primers for the PCR totalled 60 Vbeta and 13 Jbeta. As processed by the authors: Among the unique TCR beta chains that a later analysis counted, about 85 million in all, 10 million to 11 million were shared. The assay was immunoSEQ multiplex PCR, and TCRdb's table has in-frame clones only and misses some. That table supplies the V and J calls and clone size; D and trimming were determined from the DNA. The specimen's table records 150,000 or so clones. This receptor was obtained from a man between 25 and 39 years old in good health and CMV-seronegative. Material for sequencing was PBMCs. The rearrangement links TRBV2 to TRBJ2-7; TRBD1 matches 9 bases. The CDR3 spells CASTQGAWEQYF. In nucleotides, the CDR3 is TGTGCCAGCACACAGGGGGCTTGGGAGCAGTACTTC.